These 23 T cell receptor beta chains originate from one sample sequenced in a study of blood T cell repertoires in COVID-19. The assay was immunoSEQ multiplex PCR, and TCRdb's table has in-frame clones only and misses some. The sample records about 260,000 clones, approximately 88% being singletons. Sequencing was performed on PBMCs or T cells enriched from blood (not recorded which). The receptors derive from a woman aged 40 to 50 with acute COVID-19.

This clone is a singleton in its sample. The chain has TRBV3-1 (or the pseudogene TRBV3-2) and TRBJ1-2; TRBD1 agrees at 8 bases. Germline assignment: CDR1 LGHDT and CDR2 YNNKEL (reference sequence). V was pared by 1 base and J by 8 bases, with 3 bases of the junction left unmatched. This CDR3 contains 13 residues. CDR3: CASSQGTGSGYTF. The CDR3 DNA sequence: TGTGCCAGCAGCCAAGGGACAGGGTCGGGCTACACCTTC.

The chain links TRBV11-3 to TRBJ2-2, with no clear D. The germline V gene encodes CDR1 SGHNT and CDR2 YENEEA. This CDR3 contains 13 residues. The V and J ends lost 1 base and 3 bases respectively, with 3 bases between them. This CDR3 is CASSLVYTGELFF. CDR3 bases: TGTGCCAGCAGCTTAGTCTACACCGGGGAGCTGTTTTTT.

The rearrangement links TRBV6-5 to TRBJ1-1; TRBD1 is a possible D gene (5 bases). V was trimmed by 8 bases and J by 6 bases, leaving 22 bases between them. Per germline, CDR1 MNHEY and CDR2 SVGAGI. This CDR3 has 15 amino acids. The CDR3 loop reads CASHKEVGAWAEAFF. The DNA of the CDR3 is TGTGCCAGCCATAAAGAAGTAGGGGCTTGGGCTGAAGCTTTCTTT.

The chain couples TRBV27 to TRBJ2-2; 12 positions match TRBD2. Germline V gene lookup returns CDR1 MNHEY and CDR2 SMNVEV (reference sequence). The CDR3 is 16 amino acids. The V segment lost 3 bases and the J segment 8 bases; nucleotides outside the gene matches: 7. Written as DNA, the CDR3 is TGTGCCAGCAGTTTGCAGACTAGCGGGAGTAAGGGGGAGCTGTTTTTT. Its protein is CASSLQTSGSKGELFF.

The V gene is TRBV12-1, the J gene TRBJ1-1; the DNA was not used to check the table's D call, TRBD1. TRBV12-1 is listed as a pseudogene. This CDR3 comprises 15 residues. This chain's CDR3 is CASSFDRQTNTEAFF. DNA for the CDR3: TGTGCCAGCAGCTTTGATAGACAGACTAACACTGAAGCTTTCTTT.

J is TRBJ2-1 and V is TRBV18; the D gene is possibly TRBD1 (7 bases). The CDR3 spans 16 residues. Germline lookup yields CDR1 KGHSH and CDR2 LQKENI. The germline V and J ends were trimmed by 3 bases and 2 bases, with 14 bases remaining between them. CDR3 sequence (DNA): TGTGCCAGCTCACCTGTAGGCAGGGGGGCCTACAATGAGCAGTTCTTC. Translation: CASSPVGRGAYNEQFF.

This chain joins TRBV19 and TRBJ2-7; TRBD1 is a possible D gene (5 bases). Trimming removed 3 bases at V and 3 bases at J, with 12 bases between. Germline V gene lookup returns CDR1 LNHDA and CDR2 SQIVND (reference sequence). The CDR3 covers 14 residues. CDR3 DNA: TGTGCCAGTAGTATCGTTTGGGGCAGCTACGAGCAGTACTTC. Its translation: CASSIVWGSYEQYF.

This clone appeared a single time. The V gene is TRBV5-1, the J gene TRBJ2-3; 10 bases fit TRBD1. The V segment lost 4 bases and the J segment 7 bases; nucleotides outside the gene matches: 15. Germline CDR1 reads SGHRS; CDR2 reads YFSETQ. The CDR3 is 17 residues long. CDR3 nucleotides: TGCGCCAGCAGCGAGGGGGGACAGGGGCAGACCAGGTATACGCAGTATTTT. This gives the protein CASSEGGQGQTRYTQYF.

In this sample, this clone turned up once. The chain has TRBV19 and TRBJ2-2; D not resolved. From germline, CDR1 is LNHDA and CDR2 SQIVND (reference sequence). The V end lost 2 bases, the J end lost 0 bases, and 13 bases lay between the germline ends. The CDR3 length is 17 residues. The CDR3 loop is CASSIMAQVTNTGELFF. The CDR3 DNA reads as TGTGCCAGTAGTATAATGGCGCAGGTTACGAACACCGGGGAGCTGTTTTTT.

The V gene is TRBV7-9, the J gene TRBJ1-1; possible D gene TRBD1, 5 bases. Germline V gene sequence: CDR1 SEHNR, CDR2 FQNEAQ (reference sequence). V shed 5 bases and J shed 7 bases, with 17 bases lying between them. The CDR3 runs to 14 residues. Here the CDR3 reads CASSPQSPGVEAFF. CDR3 nucleotide sequence: TGTGCCAGCAGCCCACAAAGTCCGGGGGTTGAAGCTTTCTTT.

V usage is TRBV28 and J usage is TRBJ1-1; D possibly corresponds to TRBD1 (6 bases). Trimming removed 5 bases from V and 1 base from J, with 11 bases in between. This CDR3 has 14 amino acids. The V gene's germline CDR1 is MDHEN and CDR2 SYDVKM. CDR3 bases: TGTGCCAGCAGTCCAGGACAGAGGAACACTGAAGCTTTCTTT. Translation: CASSPGQRNTEAFF.

This sequence joins TRBV28 and TRBJ1-5, with D maybe TRBD1 (6 bases). The germline CDR1 and CDR2 sequences are MDHEN and SYDVKM. Deletions cut 3 bases from V and 1 base from J, with 7 bases between. The CDR3 has 14 residues. Here the CDR3 DNA reads TGTGCCAGCAGTTTTGGACAGAGCAATCAGCCCCAGCATTTT. Translated, it gives CASSFGQSNQPQHF.

This chain connects TRBV27 to TRBJ2-1, with 7 bases fitting TRBD1. From germline, CDR1 is MNHEY and CDR2 SMNVEV (reference sequence). The CDR3 spans 12 residues. Germline trimming cut 7 bases from V and 8 bases from J; bases unmatched to any gene: 5. CDR3 coding DNA: TGTGCCAGCAAGACAGGGTTCGATGAGCAGTTCTTC. As protein: CASKTGFDEQFF.

This clone has just a few counts. The chain joins TRBV7-9 to TRBJ2-7; maybe TRBD1 (5 bases). Trimming took off 5 bases at V and 3 bases at J, with 17 bases between the two ends. This CDR3 is built from 15 residues. Germline values: CDR1 SEHNR, CDR2 FQNEAQ (reference sequence). CDR3 sequence (DNA): TGTGCCAGCAGCCCGTTTAAGGGGCGTGACTACGAGCAGTACTTC. This encodes CASSPFKGRDYEQYF. The full variable domain, with the rest looked up from reference TRBV7-9 and TRBJ2-7, is DTGVSQNPRHKITKRGQNVTFRCDPISEHNRLYWYRQTLGQGPEFLTYFQNEAQLEKSRLLSDRFSAERPKGSFSTLEIQRTEQGDSAMYLCASSPFKGRDYEQYFGPGTRLTVT.

The sample holds one count of this clone. Here the CDR3 reads CASSGRGAQPQHF. The CDR3 DNA follows: TGTGCCAGCAGCGGGAGGGGAGCTCAGCCCCAGCATTTT. This chain joins TRBV5-8 and TRBJ1-5; TRBD1 might be the D (5 bases). This CDR3 spans 13 amino acids. Germline V gene sequence: CDR1 SGHTS, CDR2 YDEGEE. The germline V and J ends were trimmed by 4 bases and 6 bases, with 11 bases remaining between them. Combining the CDR3 with reference TRBV5-8 and TRBJ1-5 gives the whole variable domain EAGVTQSPTHLIKTRGQQATLRCSPISGHTSVYWYQQALGLGLQFLLWYDEGEERNRGNFPPRFSGRQFPNYSSELNVNALELEDSALYLCASSGRGAQPQHFGDGTRLSIL.

Only a few counts were recorded for this clone. The J gene is TRBJ2-5, the V gene TRBV2; 10 bases align to TRBD2. The CDR3 spans 17 residues. Germline values: CDR1 SNHLY, CDR2 FYNNEI. V gave up 3 bases and J gave up 4 bases; unmatched junction bases: 11. CDR3 sequence: CASSEFGLAGELETQYF. CDR3 bases: TGTGCCAGCAGTGAGTTTGGGCTAGCGGGAGAATTAGAGACCCAGTACTTC. Looking up the rest from reference TRBV2 and TRBJ2-5 gives the full variable domain: EPEVTQTPSHQVTQMGQEVILRCVPISNHLYFYWYRQILGQKVEFLVSFYNNEISEKSEIFDDQFSVERPDGSNFTLKIRSTKLEDSAMYFCASSEFGLAGELETQYFGPGTRLLVL.

This chain joins TRBV9 and TRBJ2-7; 11 bases are a match to TRBD2. J gave up 1 base and V 0 bases, and 9 bases lay outside the gene matches. The CDR3 totals 18 residues. Germline V lookup: CDR1 SGDLS, CDR2 YYNGEE. Here the CDR3 reads CASSVGLEGLAVSYEQYF. DNA of the CDR3: TGTGCCAGCAGCGTAGGTCTGGAGGGACTAGCGGTGTCCTACGAGCAGTACTTC.

V and J are TRBV9 and TRBJ2-2; TRBD1 agrees at 10 bases. Germline V lookup: CDR1 SGDLS, CDR2 YYNGEE. After removal of 1 base from V and 3 bases from J, the junction contained 3 bases not matched to a gene. CDR3 size: 16 residues. The CDR3 here is CASSVQGTGDTGELFF. In nucleotides, the CDR3 is TGTGCCAGCAGCGTACAAGGGACAGGGGACACCGGGGAGCTGTTTTTT.

This clone has just one count. The V gene is TRBV7-2, the J gene TRBJ2-5; maybe TRBD2 (5 bases). The CDR3 runs to 16 residues. The germline V gene has CDR1 SGHTA and CDR2 FQGNSA. V shed 5 bases and J shed 5 bases, with 21 bases lying between them. CDR3 loop: CASSPRVVGSGETQYF. CDR3 sequence (DNA): TGTGCCAGCAGCCCCCGGGTAGTCGGTTCGGGGGAGACCCAGTACTTC.

The chain joins TRBV24-1 to TRBJ2-1, with TRBD2 matching over 7 bases. Germline trimming cut 7 bases from V and 7 bases from J; bases unmatched to any gene: 6. The germline gives CDR1 KGHDR, CDR2 SFDVKD. The CDR3 sequence is 13 residues long. Here the CDR3 reads CATRSTSLNEQFF. CDR3 bases: TGTGCCACCAGGTCGACTAGCCTGAATGAGCAGTTCTTC.

The chain recombines TRBV4-2 with TRBJ1-2; perhaps TRBD1 as D (6 bases). CDR1 and CDR2 from the germline V gene are LGHNA and YNFKEQ. The CDR3 sequence is 15 residues long. The ends were cut back, 0 bases at V and 2 bases at J, with 10 bases in the middle. Here the CDR3 reads CASSQDLGANYGYTF. CDR3 DNA sequence: TGTGCCAGCAGCCAAGATTTGGGGGCGAACTATGGCTACACCTTC.

CDR3 loop: CASSPRRTGNDEQFF. The CDR3 coding sequence is TGTGCCAGCAGTCCACGACGGACAGGGAACGATGAGCAGTTCTTC. J is TRBJ2-1 and V is TRBV6-5; TRBD1 matches 8 bases. This CDR3 region has 15 residues. The J segment lost 8 bases and the V segment lost 5 bases, leaving 11 bases of the junction unmatched. In germline, CDR1 is MNHEY, CDR2 SVGAGI.

The chain combines TRBV30 with TRBJ1-6, with no clear D. Per germline, CDR1 GTSNPN and CDR2 SVGIG (reference sequence). CDR3 length: 13 residues. Trimming removed 5 bases at V and 7 bases at J, with 12 bases between. The CDR3 bases are TGTGCCTGGTGTGCATTTCCCAATTCACCCCTCCACTTT. Translated, it gives CAWCAFPNSPLHF.